The present T cell receptor beta chain was sequenced within a study of human versus mouse CDR3 diversity and MHC coevolution. Whole-study findings and limits: Mice had fewer CDR3 deletions and insertions than humans on average.

This clone was found once. The target antigen is unknown. Profiling relied on immunoSEQ multiplex PCR, and the TCRdb table lists in-frame clones only, not all of them. The sample lists 50,000 to 65,000 clones; about 94% were seen once. Germline-derived CDR1 and CDR2 are SGHRS and YFSETQ. The CDR3 has 16 amino acids. Trimming removed 0 bases from V and 1 base from J; junction bases left unmatched: 0. Cells were CD45RO-negative CD62L-positive naive CD4 T cells sorted from PBMCs. The origin of this receptor is a person in their sixties or seventies in good health. The sequenced sample was naive CD4+ T cells from blood. The subset was: CD45RO-negative CD62L-positive naive CD4 T cells. The chain is built from TRBV5-1 and TRBJ2-3; 12 nucleotides line up with TRBD2. In DNA, the CDR3 is TGCGCCAGCAGCTTGGGACTAGCGGGAGGCACAGATACGCAGTATTTT. The encoded protein is CASSLGLAGGTDTQYF.